What follows are 10 T cell receptor beta chains derived from one specimen sequenced in a study of blood T cells in healthy people across ages. A second 7 to 11 cycle PCR used barcoded and J-beta primers. MiXCR, applied by TCRdb to the 5' RACE reads, yields one record per CDR3 protein. Seen here are just under 550,000 distinct CDR3 sequences, approximately 25% observed once, and the top ten hold 8.5% to 9.5%. These data were also filed under a second study, of T cells of mothers and their children.

Sequencing used blood. The receptors shown here come from a boy between 5 and 17 years old in good health.

This rearrangement joins TRBV27 to TRBJ2-1; TRBD2 aligns across 11 bases. The CDR3 loop spans 14 amino acids. J lost 9 bases, V lost 4 bases, and 5 bases had no gene match. Germline V gene lookup returns CDR1 MNHEY and CDR2 SMNVEV (reference sequence). CDR3 in DNA: TGTGCCAGCAGTTATGCTAGCGGGGGGTTTGAGCAGTTCTTC. It codes for CASSYASGGFEQFF.

Comment on this clonotype: Its ends do not fully match the called genes, so a read error is possible. The chain uses TRBV15 and TRBJ1-4; D is unclear. This CDR3 region has 15 residues. Germline V gene lookup returns CDR1 LNHNV and CDR2 YYDKDF (reference sequence). The CDR3 reads CATSGDQGLNEKLFF. CDR3 sequence (DNA): TGTGCCACCAGCGGAGATCAAGGGTTGAATGAAAAACTGTTTTTT.

The J gene is TRBJ1-1, the V gene TRBV7-2; D is possibly TRBD1 (6 bases). V lost 7 bases to trimming and J lost 0 bases, with 12 bases between them. CDR3 size: 14 residues. The V gene's germline CDR1 is SGHTA and CDR2 FQGNSA. CDR3 coding DNA: TGTGCCAGCAAGGGGGACACATTGAACACTGAAGCTTTCTTT. This gives the protein CASKGDTLNTEAFF. Together with reference TRBV7-2 and TRBJ1-1, the CDR3 gives the full variable domain: GAGVSQSPSNKVTEKGKDVELRCDPISGHTALYWYRQSLGQGLEFLIYFQGNSAPDKSGLPSDRFSAERTGGSVSTLTIQRTQQEDSAVYLCASKGDTLNTEAFFGQGTRLTVV.

The sample holds a few counts of this clonotype. The chain couples TRBV6-2 or TRBV6-3 to TRBJ1-1; D might be TRBD1 (5 bases). Trimming stripped 0 bases from V and 1 base from J, with 9 bases between. This CDR3 comprises 15 residues. Germline values: CDR1 MNHEY, CDR2 SVGEGT. The CDR3 region is CASSYSPGGNTEAFF. Written as DNA, the CDR3 is TGTGCCAGCAGTTACTCCCCGGGGGGGAACACTGAAGCTTTCTTT.

The chain employs TRBV20-1 and TRBJ1-1; D may be TRBD1 (6 bases). CDR3 length: 14 amino acids. V was cut by 4 bases and J by 1 base, with 13 bases left in between. CDR1 and CDR2 (germline): DFQATT, SNEGSKA (reference sequence). CDR3 in DNA: TGCAGTGCTACCAGGGGCCATAAGAACACTGAAGCTTTCTTT. Its protein is CSATRGHKNTEAFF.

The V call is TRBV7-2, the J call TRBJ2-4; D uncertain. The length of the CDR3 is 16 residues. With 1 base removed from V and 5 bases from J, the gap between germline ends came to 15 bases. Germline CDR1 SGHTA, CDR2 FQGNSA. The CDR3 protein is CASSLGGVSGQNIQYF. CDR3 in DNA: TGTGCCAGCAGCTTAGGTGGGGTTTCCGGCCAAAACATTCAGTACTTC.

The V gene is TRBV6-2 or TRBV6-3, the J gene TRBJ1-2; D remains ambiguous. CDR1 is MNHEY, CDR2 SVGEGT, per germline. Deletions cut 4 bases from V and 4 bases from J, with 16 bases between. The CDR3 consists of 15 residues. The DNA of the CDR3 is TGTGCCAGCAGTTTTCTCTCGCCTTTGATCTATGGCTACACCTTC. Translated, it gives CASSFLSPLIYGYTF.

This chain links TRBV9 with TRBJ2-3; 9 positions match TRBD2. Germline CDR1 and CDR2: SGDLS and YYNGEE. CDR3 length equals 15 residues. The V and J ends lost 4 bases and 0 bases, in that order; junction bases with no gene match: 3. CDR3 region: CASSLSGRSTDTQYF. CDR3 in DNA: TGTGCCAGCAGCCTCAGCGGGAGGAGCACAGATACGCAGTATTTT.

This clonotype was counted only a few times. The gene calls are TRBV28 and TRBJ2-1; 8 bases agree with TRBD2. The CDR3 has 14 amino acids. Germline V gene lookup returns CDR1 MDHEN and CDR2 SYDVKM. Germline trimming cut 6 bases from V and 8 bases from J; bases unmatched to any gene: 9. Here the CDR3 DNA reads TGTGCCAGCAGCCCGATAGCGGGGTGGGATGAGCAGTTCTTC. Its translation is CASSPIAGWDEQFF. Variable domain in full (rest from reference TRBV28 and TRBJ2-1): DVKVTQSSRYLVKRTGEKVFLECVQDMDHENMFWYRQDPGLGLRLIYFSYDVKMKEKGDIPEGYSVSREKKERFSLILESASTNQTSMYLCASSPIAGWDEQFFGPGTRLTVL.

This clonotype showed up just a few times. CDR3 loop: CASRWRGLLTLNTGELFF. The CDR3 DNA reads as TGTGCCAGCAGGTGGAGGGGGCTTTTAACCCTTAACACCGGGGAGCTGTTTTTT. The chain recombines TRBV12-3 or TRBV12-4 with TRBJ2-2, with TRBD1 as a possible D gene (7 bases). CDR3 size: 18 residues. V shed 6 bases and J shed 2 bases, with 22 bases lying between them.